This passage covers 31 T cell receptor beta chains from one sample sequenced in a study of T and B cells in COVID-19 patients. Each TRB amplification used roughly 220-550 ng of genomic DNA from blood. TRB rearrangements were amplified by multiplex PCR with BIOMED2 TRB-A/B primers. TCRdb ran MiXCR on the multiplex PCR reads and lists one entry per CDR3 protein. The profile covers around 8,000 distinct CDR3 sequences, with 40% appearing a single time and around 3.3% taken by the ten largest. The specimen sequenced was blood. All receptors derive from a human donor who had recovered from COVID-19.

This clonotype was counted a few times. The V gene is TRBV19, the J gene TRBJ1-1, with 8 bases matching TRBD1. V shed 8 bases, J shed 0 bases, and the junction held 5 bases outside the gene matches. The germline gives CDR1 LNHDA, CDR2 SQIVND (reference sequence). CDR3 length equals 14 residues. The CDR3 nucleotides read TGTGCCAGTTGGGACAGGAATCTGAACACTGAAGCTTTCTTT. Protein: CASWDRNLNTEAFF.

The CDR3 is CASLNGQGATGELFF. CDR3 sequence (DNA): TGTGCCAGCTTGAACGGACAGGGGGCGACCGGGGAGCTGTTTTTT. The chain employs TRBV27 and TRBJ2-2; 11 positions match TRBD1. V lost 8 bases, J lost 5 bases, and 7 bases stayed unmatched. The CDR3 has 15 residues. Germline CDR1 MNHEY, CDR2 SMNVEV (reference sequence).

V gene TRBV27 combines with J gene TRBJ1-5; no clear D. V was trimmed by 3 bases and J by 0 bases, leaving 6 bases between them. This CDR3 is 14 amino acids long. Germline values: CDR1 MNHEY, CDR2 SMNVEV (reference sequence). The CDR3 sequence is CASSLAYSNQPQHF. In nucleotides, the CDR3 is TGTGCCAGCAGTTTGGCTTATAGCAATCAGCCCCAGCATTTT.

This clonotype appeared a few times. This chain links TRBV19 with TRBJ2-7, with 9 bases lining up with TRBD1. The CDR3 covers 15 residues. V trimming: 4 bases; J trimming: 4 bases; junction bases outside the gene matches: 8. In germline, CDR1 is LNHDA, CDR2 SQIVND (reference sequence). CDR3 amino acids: CASSTGTGIRYEQYF. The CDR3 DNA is TGTGCCAGTAGTACCGGGACAGGGATCCGGTACGAGCAGTACTTC. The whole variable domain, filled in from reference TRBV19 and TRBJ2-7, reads DGGITQSPKYLFRKEGQNVTLSCEQNLNHDAMYWYRQDPGQGLRLIYYSQIVNDFQKGDIAEGYSVSREKKESFPLTVTSAQKNPTAFYLCASSTGTGIRYEQYFGPGTRLTVT.

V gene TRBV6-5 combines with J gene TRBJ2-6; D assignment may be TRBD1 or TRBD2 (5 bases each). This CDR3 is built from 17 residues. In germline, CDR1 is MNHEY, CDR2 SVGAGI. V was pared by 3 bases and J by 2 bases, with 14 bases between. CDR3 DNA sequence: TGTGCCAGCAGTTATGGGACCCCCGGTACTGGGGCCAACGTCCTGACTTTC. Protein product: CASSYGTPGTGANVLTF.

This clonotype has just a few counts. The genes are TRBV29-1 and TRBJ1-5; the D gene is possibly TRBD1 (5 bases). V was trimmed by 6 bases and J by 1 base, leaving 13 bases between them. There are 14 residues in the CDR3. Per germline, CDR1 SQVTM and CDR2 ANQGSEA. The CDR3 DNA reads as TGCAGCGTATTGACAGAAGGCAGCAATCAGCCCCAGCATTTT. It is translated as CSVLTEGSNQPQHF. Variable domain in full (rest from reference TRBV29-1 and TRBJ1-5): SAVISQKPSRDICQRGTSLTIQCQVDSQVTMMFWYRQQPGQSLTLIATANQGSEATYESGFVIDKFPISRPNLTFSTLTVSNMSPEDSSIYLCSVLTEGSNQPQHFGDGTRLSIL.

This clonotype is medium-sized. The DNA for the CDR3 is TGTGCCAGTAGCCCTCGAGACAGGGGCGAGGTGGATACGCAGTATTTT. Translated, it gives CASSPRDRGEVDTQYF. The chain couples TRBV19 to TRBJ2-3; 8 bases line up with TRBD1. In germline, CDR1 is LNHDA, CDR2 SQIVND (reference sequence). Unmatched junction bases numbered 14, after V lost 6 bases and J lost 6 bases. This CDR3 has 16 amino acids. Together with reference TRBV19 and TRBJ2-3, the CDR3 gives the full variable domain: DGGITQSPKYLFRKEGQNVTLSCEQNLNHDAMYWYRQDPGQGLRLIYYSQIVNDFQKGDIAEGYSVSREKKESFPLTVTSAQKNPTAFYLCASSPRDRGEVDTQYFGPGTRLTVL.

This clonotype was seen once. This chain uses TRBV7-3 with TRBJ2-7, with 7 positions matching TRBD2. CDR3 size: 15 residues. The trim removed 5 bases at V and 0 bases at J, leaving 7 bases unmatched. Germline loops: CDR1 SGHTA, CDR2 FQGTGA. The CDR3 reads CASSRTSVSSYEQYF. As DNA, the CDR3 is TGTGCCAGCAGCCGTACTAGCGTGAGCTCCTACGAGCAGTACTTC.

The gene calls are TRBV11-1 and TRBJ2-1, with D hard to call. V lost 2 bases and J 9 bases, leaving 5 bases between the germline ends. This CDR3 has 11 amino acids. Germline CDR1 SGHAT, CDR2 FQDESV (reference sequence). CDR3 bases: TGTGCCAGCAGCTTACTATCTGAGCAGTTCTTC. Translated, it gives CASSLLSEQFF.

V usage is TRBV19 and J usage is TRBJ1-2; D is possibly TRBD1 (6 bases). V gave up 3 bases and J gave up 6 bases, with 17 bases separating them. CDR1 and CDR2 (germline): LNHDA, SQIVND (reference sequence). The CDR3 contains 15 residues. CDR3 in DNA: TGTGCCAGTAGTATCGGCGGACTGAGGACAGATGGCTACACCTTC. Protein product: CASSIGGLRTDGYTF.

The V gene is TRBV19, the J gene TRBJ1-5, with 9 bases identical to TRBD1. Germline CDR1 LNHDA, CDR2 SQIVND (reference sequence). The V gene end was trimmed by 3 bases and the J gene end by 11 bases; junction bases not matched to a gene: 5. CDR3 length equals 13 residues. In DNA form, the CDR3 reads TGTGCCAGTAGTATGGGGACAGGGTCAGCCCAGCATTTT. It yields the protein CASSMGTGSAQHF.

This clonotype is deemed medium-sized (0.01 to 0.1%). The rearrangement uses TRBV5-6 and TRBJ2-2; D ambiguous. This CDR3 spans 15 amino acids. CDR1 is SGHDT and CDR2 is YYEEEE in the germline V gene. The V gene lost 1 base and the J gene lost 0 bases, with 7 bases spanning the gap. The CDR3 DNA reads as TGTGCCAGCAGCTTGTCGGATACGAACACCGGGGAGCTGTTTTTT. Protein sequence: CASSLSDTNTGELFF.

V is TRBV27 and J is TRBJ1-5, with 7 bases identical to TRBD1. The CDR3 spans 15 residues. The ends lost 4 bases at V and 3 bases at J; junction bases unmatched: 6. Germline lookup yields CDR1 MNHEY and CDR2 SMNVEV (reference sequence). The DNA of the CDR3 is TGTGCCAGCAGTTCCGGGGGACAGCCCAATCAGCCCCAGCATTTT. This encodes CASSSGGQPNQPQHF.

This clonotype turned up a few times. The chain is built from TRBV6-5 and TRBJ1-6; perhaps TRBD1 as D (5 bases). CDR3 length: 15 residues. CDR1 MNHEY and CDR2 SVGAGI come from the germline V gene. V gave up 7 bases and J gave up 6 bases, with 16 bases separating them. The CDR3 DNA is TGTGCCAGCACCCCCCGGGGGGGGTCTAATTCACCCCTCCACTTT. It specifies CASTPRGGSNSPLHF.

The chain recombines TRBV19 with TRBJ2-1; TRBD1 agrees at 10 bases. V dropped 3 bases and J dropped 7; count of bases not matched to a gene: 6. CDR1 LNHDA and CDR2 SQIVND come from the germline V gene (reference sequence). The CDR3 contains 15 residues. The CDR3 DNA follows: TGTGCCAGTAGTATCGGGACAGGGGTGGGGAATGAGCAGTTCTTC. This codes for CASSIGTGVGNEQFF. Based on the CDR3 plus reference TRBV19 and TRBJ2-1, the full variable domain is DGGITQSPKYLFRKEGQNVTLSCEQNLNHDAMYWYRQDPGQGLRLIYYSQIVNDFQKGDIAEGYSVSREKKESFPLTVTSAQKNPTAFYLCASSIGTGVGNEQFFGPGTRLTVL.

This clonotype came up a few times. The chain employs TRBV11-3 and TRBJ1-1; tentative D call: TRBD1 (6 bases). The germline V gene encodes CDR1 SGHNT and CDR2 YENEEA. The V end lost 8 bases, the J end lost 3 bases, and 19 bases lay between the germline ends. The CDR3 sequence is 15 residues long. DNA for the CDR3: TGTGCCAGCCTCCCCCAGGGGCAGGGCTACACTGAAGCTTTCTTT. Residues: CASLPQGQGYTEAFF.

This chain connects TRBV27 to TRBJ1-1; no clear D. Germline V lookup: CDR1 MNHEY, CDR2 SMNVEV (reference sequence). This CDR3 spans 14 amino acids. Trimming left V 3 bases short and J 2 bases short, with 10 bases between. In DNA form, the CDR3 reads TGTGCCAGCAGTTTCAACAGTTACAACACTGAAGCTTTCTTT. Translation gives CASSFNSYNTEAFF.

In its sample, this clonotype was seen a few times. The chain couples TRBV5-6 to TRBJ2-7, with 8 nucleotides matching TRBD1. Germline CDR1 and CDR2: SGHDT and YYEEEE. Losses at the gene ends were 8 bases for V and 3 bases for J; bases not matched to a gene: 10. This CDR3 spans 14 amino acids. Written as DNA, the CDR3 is TGTGCCAGTGACCCGGGACAGGACCTCTACGAGCAGTACTTC. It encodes CASDPGQDLYEQYF.

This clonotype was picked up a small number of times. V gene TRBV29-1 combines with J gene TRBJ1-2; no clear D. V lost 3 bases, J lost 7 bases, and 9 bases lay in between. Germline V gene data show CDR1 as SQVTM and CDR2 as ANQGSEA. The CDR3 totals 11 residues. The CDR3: CSVDKRAGYTF. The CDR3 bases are TGCAGCGTTGATAAACGTGCTGGCTACACCTTC.

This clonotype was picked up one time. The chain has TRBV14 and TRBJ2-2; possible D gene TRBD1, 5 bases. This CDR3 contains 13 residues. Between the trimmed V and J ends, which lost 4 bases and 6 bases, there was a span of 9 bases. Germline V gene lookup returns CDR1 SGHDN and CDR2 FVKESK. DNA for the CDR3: TGTGCCAGCAGCCCCTGGGGCGCCGGGGAGCTGTTTTTT. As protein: CASSPWGAGELFF.

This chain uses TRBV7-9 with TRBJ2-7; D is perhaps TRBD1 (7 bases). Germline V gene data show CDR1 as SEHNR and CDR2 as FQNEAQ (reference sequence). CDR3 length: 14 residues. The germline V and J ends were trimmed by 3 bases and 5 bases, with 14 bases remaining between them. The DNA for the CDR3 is TGTGCCAGCAGCTTGGGTGGCAGGGGGGACGAGCAGTACGTC. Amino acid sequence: CASSLGGRGDEQYV.

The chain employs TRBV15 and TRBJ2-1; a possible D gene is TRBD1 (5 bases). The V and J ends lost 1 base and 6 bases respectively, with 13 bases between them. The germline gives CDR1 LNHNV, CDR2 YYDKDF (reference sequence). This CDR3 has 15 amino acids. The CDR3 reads CATSRGGSGRNEQFF. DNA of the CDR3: TGTGCCACCAGCAGAGGTGGGTCAGGGCGCAATGAGCAGTTCTTC.

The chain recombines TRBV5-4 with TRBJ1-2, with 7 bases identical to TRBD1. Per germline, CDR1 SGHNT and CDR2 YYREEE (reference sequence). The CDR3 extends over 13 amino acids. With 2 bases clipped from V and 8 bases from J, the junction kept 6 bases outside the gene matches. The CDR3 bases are TGTGCCAGCAGCTTAGGGACAGCTCGAGGCTACACCTTC. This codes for CASSLGTARGYTF.

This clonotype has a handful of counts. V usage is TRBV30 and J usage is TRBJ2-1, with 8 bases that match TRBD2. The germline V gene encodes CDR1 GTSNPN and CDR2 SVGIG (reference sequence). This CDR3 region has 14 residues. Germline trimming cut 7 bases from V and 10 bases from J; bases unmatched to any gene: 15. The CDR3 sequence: CALGQHGGAPEQFF. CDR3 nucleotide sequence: TGTGCCTTGGGACAACACGGGGGGGCGCCCGAGCAGTTCTTC.

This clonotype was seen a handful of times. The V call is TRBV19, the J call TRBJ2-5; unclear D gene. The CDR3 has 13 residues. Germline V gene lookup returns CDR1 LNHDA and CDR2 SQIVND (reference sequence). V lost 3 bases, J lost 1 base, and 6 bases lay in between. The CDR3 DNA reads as TGTGCCAGTAGTATGGGCCCCCAAGAGACCCAGTACTTC. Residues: CASSMGPQETQYF.

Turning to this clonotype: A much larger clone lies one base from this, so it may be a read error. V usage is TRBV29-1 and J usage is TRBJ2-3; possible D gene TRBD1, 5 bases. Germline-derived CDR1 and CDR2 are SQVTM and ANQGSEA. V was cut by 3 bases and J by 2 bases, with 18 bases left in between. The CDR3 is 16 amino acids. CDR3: CSVERDRENHTDTQYF. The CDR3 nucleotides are TGCAGCGTTGAGAGAGACAGAGAGAATCACACAGATACGCAGTATTTT.

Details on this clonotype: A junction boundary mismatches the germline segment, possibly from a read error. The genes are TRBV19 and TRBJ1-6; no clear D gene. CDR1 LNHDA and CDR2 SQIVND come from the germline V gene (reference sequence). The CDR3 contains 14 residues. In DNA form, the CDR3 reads TGTGCCAGAAGTATTGGGTGGAATATCTCACCCCTCCACTTT. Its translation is CARSIGWNISPLHF.

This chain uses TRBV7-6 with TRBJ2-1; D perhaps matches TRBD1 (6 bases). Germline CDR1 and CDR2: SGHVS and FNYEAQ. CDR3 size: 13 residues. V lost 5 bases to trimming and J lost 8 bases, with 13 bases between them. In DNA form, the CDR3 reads TGTGCCAGCAGCAAACAGGGTTGGGATGAGCAGTTCTTC. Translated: CASSKQGWDEQFF.

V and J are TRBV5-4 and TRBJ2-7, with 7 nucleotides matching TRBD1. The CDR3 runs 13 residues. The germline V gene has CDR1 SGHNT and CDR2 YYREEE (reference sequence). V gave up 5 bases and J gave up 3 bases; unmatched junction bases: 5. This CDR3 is CASSRRDSYEQYV. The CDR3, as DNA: TGTGCCAGCAGTCGTAGGGACAGCTACGAGCAGTACGTC.

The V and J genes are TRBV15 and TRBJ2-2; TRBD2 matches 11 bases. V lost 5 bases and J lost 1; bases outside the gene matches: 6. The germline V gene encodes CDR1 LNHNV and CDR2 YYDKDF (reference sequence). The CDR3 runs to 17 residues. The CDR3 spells CATSPSGLAGNTGELFF. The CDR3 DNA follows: TGTGCCACCAGCCCTTCCGGACTAGCGGGGAACACCGGGGAGCTGTTTTTT.

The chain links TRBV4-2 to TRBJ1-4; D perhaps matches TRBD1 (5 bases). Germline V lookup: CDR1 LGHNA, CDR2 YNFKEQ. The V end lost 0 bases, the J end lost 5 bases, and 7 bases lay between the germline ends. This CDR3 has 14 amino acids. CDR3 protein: CASSQDRVNEKLFF. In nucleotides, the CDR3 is TGTGCCAGCAGCCAAGACAGGGTGAATGAAAAACTGTTTTTT.